This TCR beta chain was identified during a study of OX40 agonist ivuxolimab in advanced cancers. In regard to this clone: Its antigen is as yet unknown.

Produced via immunoSEQ multiplex PCR; TCRdb's table is partial and in-frame only. Of about 94,000 clones in the sample, 70% to 90% are singletons; the top ten hold 0.25% to 0.3%. Overall study results and limits: Mean expanded clone counts were higher in CD8+ than CD4+ T cells.

The germline V gene encodes CDR1 MNHNS and CDR2 SASEGT. The CDR3 totals 15 residues. V shed 4 bases and J shed 0 bases, with 11 bases lying between them. This material consisted of CD4+ or CD8+ T cells sorted from blood, taken in a trial of the OX40 agonist ivuxolimab. J is TRBJ2-3 and V is TRBV6-1; D gene uncertain. The TCR sequence derives from an adult with an advanced solid tumor such as melanoma, head and neck, liver or kidney cancer. In DNA, the CDR3 is TGTGCCAGCAGTGTGCAGGCCTCTAGCACAGATACGCAGTATTTT. This encodes CASSVQASSTDTQYF.